Listed here are 21 T cell receptor beta chains from one sample, sequenced in a study of blood T cell repertoires in COVID-19. Assay used: immunoSEQ multiplex PCR; TCRdb lists only in-frame clones, some missing. The sample consists of about 270,000 clones, 80% to 95% of them appearing once. The sample consisted of PBMCs or T cells enriched from blood (not recorded which). Every receptor here comes from a man aged 35 to 55 who had been exposed to COVID-19.

The chain combines TRBV5-1 with TRBJ2-1; 11 bases map to TRBD1. Per germline, CDR1 SGHRS and CDR2 YFSETQ. The CDR3 has 15 amino acids. J was trimmed by 6 bases and V by 0 bases; bases with no gene match: 2. This CDR3 reads CASSLGGTGGNEQFF. The CDR3 DNA reads TGCGCCAGCAGCTTGGGTGGGACAGGGGGCAATGAGCAGTTCTTC.

The chain employs TRBV9 and TRBJ1-2, with a possible D match to TRBD1 (5 bases). V was cut by 0 bases and J by 4 bases, with 10 bases left in between. Germline assignment: CDR1 SGDLS and CDR2 YYNGEE. There are 14 residues in the CDR3. The CDR3 DNA reads TGTGCCAGCAGCGTAGAACAGGCGCCCTATGGCTACACCTTC. This codes for CASSVEQAPYGYTF.

The chain couples TRBV6-1 to TRBJ1-5; a weak D match, TRBD1 (5 bases). The CDR3 is 15 amino acids. Germline CDR1 MNHNS, CDR2 SASEGT. Trimming pared 2 bases from V and 1 base from J, leaving 9 bases between. In DNA form, the CDR3 reads TGTGCCAGCAGTGAATCAGGGTTAAGCAATCAGCCCCAGCATTTT. Translated, it gives CASSESGLSNQPQHF.

J is TRBJ1-1 and V is TRBV19, with D possibly TRBD1 on 6 matching bases. The V end lost 9 bases, the J end lost 1 base, and 15 bases lay between the germline ends. Germline V lookup: CDR1 LNHDA, CDR2 SQIVND (reference sequence). The CDR3 length is 14 residues. The CDR3 reads CASLPSDRNTEAFF. CDR3 DNA sequence: TGTGCCAGCCTCCCCTCGGACAGGAACACTGAAGCTTTCTTT.

This rearrangement joins TRBV12-5 to TRBJ1-3, with D uncertain. The V gene lost 0 bases and the J gene lost 0 bases, with 9 bases spanning the gap. Germline V gene data show CDR1 as LGHNT and CDR2 as FRNRAP. This CDR3 is 16 amino acids long. DNA of the CDR3: TGTGCTAGTGGTTTGGTACTTAACAGCTCTGGAAACACCATATATTTT. Encoded protein: CASGLVLNSSGNTIYF.

The chain employs TRBV7-3 and TRBJ1-5, with D hard to call. CDR3 length equals 13 residues. The V gene lost 5 bases and the J gene lost 5 bases, with 10 bases spanning the gap. The germline CDR1 and CDR2 sequences are SGHTA and FQGTGA. CDR3 in DNA: TGTGCCAGCAGCGAAACACCTGATCAGCCCCAGCATTTT. It specifies CASSETPDQPQHF.

The chain uses TRBV19 and TRBJ1-1; 7 bases map to TRBD1. The CDR3 length is 14 residues. Germline V gene sequence: CDR1 LNHDA, CDR2 SQIVND (reference sequence). The ends lost 5 bases at V and 6 bases at J; junction bases unmatched: 9. CDR3 nucleotides: TGTGCCAGTAGTGTTACAGGGGCTAGGGCTGAAGCTTTCTTT. Amino acid sequence: CASSVTGARAEAFF.

The chain is built from TRBV24-1 and TRBJ1-1; no firm D call. In germline, CDR1 is KGHDR, CDR2 SFDVKD. Trimming stripped 10 bases from V and 11 bases from J, with 16 bases between. CDR3 length: 11 residues. CDR3 coding DNA: TGTGCCACTGAGGGCGCTGAGGCGGCTTTCTTT. Encoded protein: CATEGAEAAFF.

The chain links TRBV28 to TRBJ2-3, with 7 bases aligning to TRBD2. The CDR3 is 15 amino acids. After removal of 3 bases from V and 5 bases from J, the junction contained 8 bases not matched to a gene. The V gene's germline CDR1 is MDHEN and CDR2 SYDVKM. The CDR3 DNA reads TGTGCCAGCAGTTTCGGGGATCGGGAGGTAGATACGCAGTATTTT. Its protein is CASSFGDREVDTQYF.

The chain joins TRBV25-1 to TRBJ1-1, with 8 bases lining up with TRBD1. Germline assignment: CDR1 MGHDK and CDR2 SYGVNS. The CDR3 totals 15 residues. V shed 3 bases, J shed 6 bases, and the junction held 9 bases outside the gene matches. The CDR3 loop is CASSDRSTGVAEAFF. The CDR3 DNA sequence: TGTGCCAGCAGTGACAGATCGACAGGGGTCGCTGAAGCTTTCTTT.

The chain joins TRBV9 to TRBJ2-1; TRBD2 matches 7 bases. Losses at the gene ends were 3 bases for V and 5 bases for J; bases not matched to a gene: 5. The V gene's germline CDR1 is SGDLS and CDR2 YYNGEE. This CDR3 contains 14 residues. Written as DNA, the CDR3 is TGTGCCAGCAGCGGTGGACTAGATAACAATGAGCAGTTCTTC. This gives the protein CASSGGLDNNEQFF.

This clone has just a few counts. Other DNA sequences from this sample encode an identical CDR3 as well. V is TRBV18 and J is TRBJ1-5, with TRBD1 matching 7 bases. The CDR3 sequence is 13 residues long. V lost 4 bases, J lost 5 bases, and 2 bases stayed unmatched. Germline V gene lookup returns CDR1 KGHSH and CDR2 LQKENI. CDR3 DNA sequence: TGTGCCAGCTCACAAACAGGGGATCAGCCCCAGCATTTT. Protein sequence: CASSQTGDQPQHF.

The V and J genes are TRBV11-2 and TRBJ1-4; 9 nucleotides line up with TRBD1. The junction had 4 bases not matched to a gene; V was cut back by 0 bases and J by 11 bases. The CDR3 is 14 amino acids. Germline V gives CDR1 SGHAT, CDR2 FQNNGV. The CDR3 protein is CASSLDGTGKKLFF. The CDR3 DNA is TGTGCCAGCAGCTTAGATGGGACAGGGAAGAAACTGTTTTTT.

The V call is TRBV5-4, the J call TRBJ2-7, with a possible D match to TRBD1 (6 bases). Per the germline V gene, CDR1 is SGHNT and CDR2 is YYREEE (reference sequence). The CDR3 spans 15 residues. Trimming stripped 3 bases from V and 0 bases from J, with 13 bases between. The CDR3 DNA is TGTGCCAGCAGCTCTAATCGGGACATCTCCTACGAGCAGTACTTC. Protein: CASSSNRDISYEQYF. The whole variable domain, remainder taken from reference TRBV5-4 and TRBJ2-7, is ETGVTQSPTHLIKTRGQQVTLRCSSQSGHNTVSWYQQALGQGPQFIFQYYREEENGRGNFPPRFSGLQFPNYSSELNVNALELDDSALYLCASSSNRDISYEQYFGPGTRLTVT.

V is TRBV27 and J is TRBJ1-4; D is unresolved. In germline, CDR1 is MNHEY, CDR2 SMNVEV (reference sequence). CDR3 length: 13 residues. Trimming left V 10 bases short and J 2 bases short, with 11 bases between. The CDR3: CATRGATNEKLFF. CDR3 nucleotides: TGTGCCACCCGAGGCGCCACTAATGAAAAACTGTTTTTT.

The chain has TRBV4-1 and TRBJ2-5, with 8 bases that match TRBD1. The CDR3 runs to 17 residues. Germline values: CDR1 MGHRA, CDR2 YSYEKL. J was trimmed by 0 bases and V by 1 base; bases with no gene match: 7. CDR3 sequence reads: CASSQAGQGAYQETQYF. The CDR3, as DNA: TGCGCCAGCAGCCAAGCGGGTCAGGGGGCATACCAAGAGACCCAGTACTTC.

Only one count was recorded for this clone. This rearrangement joins TRBV30 to TRBJ2-1; 13 bases are a match to TRBD2. V dropped 3 bases and J dropped 7; count of bases not matched to a gene: 9. Germline V gives CDR1 GTSNPN, CDR2 SVGIG (reference sequence). The length of the CDR3 is 16 residues. In DNA form, the CDR3 reads TGTGCCTGGAGCGACGGACTAGCGGGAGTGCGTAATGAGCAGTTCTTC. It translates to CAWSDGLAGVRNEQFF.

The chain has TRBV5-1 and TRBJ2-3; D unclear. This CDR3 contains 14 residues. The V end lost 0 bases, the J end lost 2 bases, and 7 bases lay between the germline ends. Germline CDR1 SGHRS, CDR2 YFSETQ. The CDR3 spells CASSLGQDTDTQYF. The CDR3 DNA reads TGCGCCAGCAGCTTGGGGCAGGACACAGATACGCAGTATTTT.

The chain is built from TRBV14 and TRBJ1-1; 9 nucleotides match TRBD1. The CDR3 totals 16 residues. J lost 5 bases, V lost 4 bases, and 11 bases had no gene match. Per the germline V gene, CDR1 is SGHDN and CDR2 is FVKESK. CDR3 region: CASSPSTDRGGTEAFF. The CDR3 coding sequence is TGTGCCAGCAGCCCTAGTACGGACAGGGGAGGAACTGAAGCTTTCTTT.

This chain links TRBV29-1 with TRBJ1-2; D gene ambiguous. There are 13 residues in the CDR3. With 4 bases removed from V and 8 bases from J, the gap between germline ends came to 17 bases. Germline V lookup: CDR1 SQVTM, CDR2 ANQGSEA. The CDR3 sequence is CSVGGEATWGYTF. The CDR3 DNA follows: TGCAGCGTTGGTGGGGAGGCGACTTGGGGCTACACCTTC.

The gene calls are TRBV10-2 and TRBJ2-1, with no clear D. The CDR3 contains 11 residues. Germline V lookup: CDR1 WSHSY, CDR2 SAAADI. V shed 2 bases and J shed 7 bases, with 3 bases lying between them. The CDR3, as DNA: TGCGCCAGCAGTGAGACTAATGAGCAGTTCTTC. Its protein is CASSETNEQFF.